The text below deals with one T cell receptor (beta chain). This clone occurred once. Its antigen target is currently unknown. No quality values exist for individual bases; no much larger clone is one base distant. According to the germline V gene (reference sequence), CDR1 reads SGHNT and CDR2 reads YYREEE. The CDR3, cysteine through phenylalanine, is 15 amino acids long. Just CDR3 DNA is preserved here, 45 bases in frame from base 1. Here V drops 3 bases and J drops 4 bases, and the junction holds 6 bases not matched to any gene. The data derive from a study of technical replicates of blood from a few donors (TCRdb year 2017). Library creation used the immunoSEQ multiplex PCR assay. This is the immuneACCESS table as TCRdb keeps it, with only in-frame sequences that have V and J called. A part of the clones is gone; compared with another copy, unresolved V genes explain less than half, and the rest is unexplained. The sample contains 53,000 or so clones, just over 90% of them found a single time. About 3.9% of the sample comes from the top ten.

Sequencing was performed on PBMCs. The chain is made from TRBV5-4 and TRBJ2-1, with TRBD1 identical over 8 junction bases. The sequence was collected from a human donor in good health. Some clones in this sample may be carry-over from other donors' samples. The CDR3 reads CASSSGTGRYNEQFF. The DNA sequence follows: TGTGCCAGCAGCTCAGGGACAGGCCGATACAATGAGCAGTTCTTC.